The 7 T cell receptor beta chains below were found in one sample sequenced in a study of control samples from healthy donors and cancer patients. Here immunoSEQ multiplex PCR was the method, and the copy in TCRdb shows in-frame clones only, minus some. The sample carries some 120,000 clones, more than 70% recorded once. The sample taken for sequencing was blood. The receptors derive from a woman between 70 and 85 years old in good health.

The genes are TRBV25-1 and TRBJ2-7; D is tentatively TRBD1 or TRBD2 (5 bases each). This CDR3 spans 13 amino acids. Trimming took off 4 bases at V and 2 bases at J, with 9 bases between the two ends. CDR1 is MGHDK and CDR2 is SYGVNS in the germline V gene. In DNA, the CDR3 is TGTGCCAGCAGTGTACCGGGGCCCTACGAGCAGTACTTC. It specifies CASSVPGPYEQYF.

The J gene is TRBJ2-1, the V gene TRBV9; 13 bases are shared with TRBD2. The germline V gene encodes CDR1 SGDLS and CDR2 YYNGEE. The CDR3 covers 15 residues. Trimming removed 4 bases from V and 6 bases from J; junction bases left unmatched: 4. CDR3: CASSQTSGGSNEQFF. CDR3 DNA sequence: TGTGCCAGCAGCCAGACTAGCGGGGGGTCCAATGAGCAGTTCTTC.

This chain joins TRBV4-2 and TRBJ2-7; weak D call: TRBD2 (6 bases). The CDR3 length is 12 residues. Germline V gene data show CDR1 as LGHNA and CDR2 as YNFKEQ. V was cut by 6 bases and J by 9 bases, with 15 bases left in between. This CDR3 reads CASSRDSRAQYF. The CDR3 DNA sequence: TGTGCCAGCAGTCGGGACTCCCGCGCGCAGTACTTC.

The chain couples TRBV6-5 to TRBJ2-7; 7 bases are shared with TRBD1. This CDR3 comprises 15 residues. CDR1 is MNHEY, CDR2 SVGAGI, per germline. J was trimmed by 0 bases and V by 6 bases; bases with no gene match: 8. The CDR3 region has the DNA TGTGCCAGCAGCTTGGGGGACAGAAGCTCCTACGAGCAGTACTTC. Translated, it gives CASSLGDRSSYEQYF.

The CDR3 sequence: CASSLGGATRKSYGYTF. Written as DNA, the CDR3 is TGTGCCAGCAGCTTAGGGGGTGCAACTCGAAAAAGCTATGGCTACACCTTC. The V call is TRBV7-2, the J call TRBJ1-2; D is unclear. This CDR3 comprises 17 residues. Germline lookup yields CDR1 SGHTA and CDR2 FQGNSA. Trimming cost V 1 base and J 4 bases, with 19 bases left between them.

This chain uses TRBV3-1 (or the pseudogene TRBV3-2) with TRBJ1-1; D is perhaps TRBD1 (5 bases). This CDR3 comprises 16 residues. The V end was cut by 3 bases, the J end by 0 bases, with 14 bases between. Germline CDR1 reads LGHDT; CDR2 reads YNNKEL (reference sequence). In DNA, the CDR3 is TGTGCCAGCAGCCAGGGGCGACTTCTCATGAACACTGAAGCTTTCTTT. This encodes CASSQGRLLMNTEAFF.

This chain connects TRBV3-1 (or the pseudogene TRBV3-2) to TRBJ1-1; D gene unclear. The germline V gene encodes CDR1 LGHDT and CDR2 YNNKEL (reference sequence). V lost 6 bases to trimming and J lost 0 bases, with 8 bases between them. This CDR3 spans 13 amino acids. In DNA, the CDR3 is TGTGCCAGCAGTACTCAAATGAACACTGAAGCTTTCTTT. Amino acids: CASSTQMNTEAFF.